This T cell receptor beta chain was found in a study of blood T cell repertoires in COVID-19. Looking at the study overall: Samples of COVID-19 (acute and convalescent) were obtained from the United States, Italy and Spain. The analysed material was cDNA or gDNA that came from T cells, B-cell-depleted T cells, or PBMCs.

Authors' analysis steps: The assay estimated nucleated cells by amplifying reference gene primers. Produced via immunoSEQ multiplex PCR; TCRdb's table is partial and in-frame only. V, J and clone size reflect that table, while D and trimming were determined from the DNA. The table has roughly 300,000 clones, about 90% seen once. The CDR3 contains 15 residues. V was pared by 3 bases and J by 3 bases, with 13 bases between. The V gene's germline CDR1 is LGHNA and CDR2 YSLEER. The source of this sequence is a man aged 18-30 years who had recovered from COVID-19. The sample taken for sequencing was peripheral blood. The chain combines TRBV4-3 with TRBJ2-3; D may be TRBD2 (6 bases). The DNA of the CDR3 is TGCGCCAGCAGCCAGGGGGGTAGCGAGACAGATACGCAGTATTTT. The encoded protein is CASSQGGSETDTQYF.